Listed below are T cell receptor beta chains from one sample, sequenced in a study of memory B cells and T cells in multiple sclerosis. Only in-frame clones appear in the TCRdb table, and some are missing; sequencing was by immunoSEQ multiplex PCR. The sample records about 14,000 clones, 69% being singletons. The source material was memory (CD45RO+) CD4+ T cells from blood. The receptor set was obtained from a human donor with multiple sclerosis. Both conserved end residues are part of each CDR3. Each record gives: CDR3 DNA, CDR3 protein, D gene, J gene, clone size, V gene. D genes are given only for firm matches. Only part of the rows carry a size: once, few, many, or a class if the clone is expanded.

DNA: TGTGCCAGCAGCGCAACAGGGGATTATAATTCACCCCTCCACTTT; CDR3: CASSATGDYNSPLHF; D: TRBD1; J: TRBJ1-6; size: NA; V: TRBV9
DNA: TGTGCCAGCAGCTTTAGGCCGGCTAGGACAGGGGTTAACTATGGCTACACCTTC; CDR3: CASSFRPARTGVNYGYTF; D: TRBD1; J: TRBJ1-2; size: NA; V: TRBV5-6
DNA: TGTGCCAGCAGGACCGACTCCCCCGGGACCCAGTACTTC; CDR3: CASRTDSPGTQYF; D: NA; J: TRBJ2-5; size: NA; V: TRBV2
DNA: TGTGCCACCAGCCGCGGACAGCCTAGCTCCTACGAGCAGTACTTC; CDR3: CATSRGQPSSYEQYF; D: NA; J: TRBJ2-7; size: NA; V: TRBV15
DNA: TGTGCCAGCAGTACGACAGGGGGCTATATGAACACTGAAGCTTTCTTT; CDR3: CASSTTGGYMNTEAFF; D: TRBD1; J: TRBJ1-1; size: NA; V: TRBV2
DNA: TGTGCCAGCAAAAAGACAGGGAATCAGCCCCAGCATTTT; CDR3: CASKKTGNQPQHF; D: TRBD1; J: TRBJ1-5; size: NA; V: TRBV6-1
DNA: TGTGCCAGCAGCTTAGAGACAGGGTGGTCCAAAAACATTCAGTACTTC; CDR3: CASSLETGWSKNIQYF; D: TRBD1; J: TRBJ2-4; size: NA; V: TRBV7-2
DNA: TGTGCCAGTAGGGGGACAGGATTAATTCAGTACTTC; CDR3: CASRGTGLIQYF; D: TRBD1; J: TRBJ2-4; size: NA; V: TRBV19
DNA: TGTGCCAGCTGTAGGCGGGGGAACAATGAGCAGTTCTTC; CDR3: CASCRRGNNEQFF; D: TRBD2; J: TRBJ2-1; size: NA; V: TRBV6-6
DNA: TGTGCCAGCAGGTCCGGGTCAGGGTGGTCTGAAGCTTTCTTT; CDR3: CASRSGSGWSEAFF; D: NA; J: TRBJ1-1; size: NA; V: TRBV5-6
DNA: TGTGCCAGCAGCCCAGACTACGAGCAGTACTTC; CDR3: CASSPDYEQYF; D: NA; J: TRBJ2-7; size: NA; V: TRBV25-1
DNA: TGTGCCAGCAGTCGCATGGGCCCGGGACAGTACTTC; CDR3: CASSRMGPGQYF; D: NA; J: TRBJ2-7; size: NA; V: TRBV6-6
DNA: TGTGCCAGCAGCGTAAGCACGACAGGGACTGGAAACACCATATATTTT; CDR3: CASSVSTTGTGNTIYF; D: TRBD1; J: TRBJ1-3; size: NA; V: TRBV9
DNA: TGTGCCACCAGGGAAGGGACTAGCTCCTACAATGAGCAGTTCTTC; CDR3: CATREGTSSYNEQFF; D: TRBD2; J: TRBJ2-1; size: NA; V: TRBV15
DNA: TGTGCCAGCAGTTACGGTCACAGGGGTGCCGGCACTGAAGCTTTCTTT; CDR3: CASSYGHRGAGTEAFF; D: TRBD1; J: TRBJ1-1; size: NA; V: TRBV6-5
DNA: TGCGCCAGCAGCTTGGGGACTACCTTTTACAATGAGCAGTTCTTC; CDR3: CASSLGTTFYNEQFF; D: NA; J: TRBJ2-1; size: few; V: TRBV5-1
DNA: TGTGCAAGTCGCTTAAGAGGGTTCTTC; CDR3: CASRLRGFF; D: NA; J: TRBJ2-1; size: few; V: TRBV12-2
DNA: TGTGCCAGCAGCTTAGGTAGCGGATACACCGGGGAGCTGTTTTTT; CDR3: CASSLGSGYTGELFF; D: NA; J: TRBJ2-2; size: NA; V: TRBV7-8
DNA: TGTGCCAGCAGTTTAGAAGCCCCACACGAGCAGTACTTC; CDR3: CASSLEAPHEQYF; D: NA; J: TRBJ2-7; size: NA; V: TRBV28
DNA: TGCGCCAGCAGTCCGGGACTAGCGGGAGGGAAAGCCGGGGAGCTGTTTTTT; CDR3: CASSPGLAGGKAGELFF; D: TRBD2; J: TRBJ2-2; size: NA; V: TRBV5-1
DNA: NA; CDR3: CASSKVGSGAVKDQYF; D: NA; J: TRBJ2-5; size: few; V: TRBV21-1
DNA: TGTGCCAGCTCACCACGGGACAGGGTAGGAGAGACCCAGTACTTC; CDR3: CASSPRDRVGETQYF; D: TRBD1; J: TRBJ2-5; size: NA; V: TRBV18
DNA: TGTGCCAGCAGTTTAAGACTTCGCACAGATACGCAGTATTTT; CDR3: CASSLRLRTDTQYF; D: NA; J: TRBJ2-3; size: few; V: TRBV27
DNA: TGTGCCAGCAGCCAAGTAACGTGGAGTCTAAGGGGCGAGCAGTACTTC; CDR3: CASSQVTWSLRGEQYF; D: NA; J: TRBJ2-7; size: few; V: TRBV14
DNA: TGTGCCAGCAGTGAACGACTTCTAGAAGAGACCCAGTACTTC; CDR3: CASSERLLEETQYF; D: NA; J: TRBJ2-5; size: NA; V: TRBV25-1
DNA: TGTGCCTGGGGAAGGGGCCTCGGGGCCAACGTCCTGACTTTC; CDR3: CAWGRGLGANVLTF; D: NA; J: TRBJ2-6; size: few; V: TRBV30
DNA: TGTGCCTGGAGTTATAGCGGGCGGTACGAGCAGTACTTC; CDR3: CAWSYSGRYEQYF; D: TRBD2; J: TRBJ2-7; size: NA; V: TRBV30
DNA: TGTGCCAGCAATACAGGGGGCGCTAACTATGGCTACACCTTC; CDR3: CASNTGGANYGYTF; D: TRBD1; J: TRBJ1-2; size: NA; V: TRBV6-5
DNA: TGTGCCAGCAGCGTATACGGGGAGACGGCTAATGAAAAACTGTTTTTT; CDR3: CASSVYGETANEKLFF; D: NA; J: TRBJ1-4; size: NA; V: TRBV9
DNA: TGTGCCAGCAGTGGAGTTGGTAGAAATCAGCCCCAGCATTTT; CDR3: CASSGVGRNQPQHF; D: NA; J: TRBJ1-5; size: NA; V: TRBV25-1
DNA: TGTGCCAGCAGGAGGGGTATGCGGGAGGCCGGGGAGCTGTTTTTT; CDR3: CASRRGMREAGELFF; D: TRBD2; J: TRBJ2-2; size: NA; V: TRBV9
DNA: TGCGCCAGCAGCCGTGCCGGGGAGAGGCAAGAGACCCAGTACTTC; CDR3: CASSRAGERQETQYF; D: NA; J: TRBJ2-5; size: NA; V: TRBV5-1
DNA: TGTGCCACCAGCAGAGATCGGGACCCCCGACTAGCGGGGTCCATGTTCTTC; CDR3: CATSRDRDPRLAGSMFF; D: TRBD2; J: TRBJ2-1; size: NA; V: TRBV15
DNA: TGTGCCAGTAGTCGGTCATACGGAAACACCATATATTTT; CDR3: CASSRSYGNTIYF; D: NA; J: TRBJ1-3; size: NA; V: TRBV19
DNA: TGTGCCAGCAGTGAATGGATGACTAGCGGGAGTAGCACAGATACGCAGTATTTT; CDR3: CASSEWMTSGSSTDTQYF; D: TRBD2; J: TRBJ2-3; size: NA; V: TRBV6-1
DNA: TGTGCCACCACCGGGACTTTTCAAACCTACGAGCAGTACTTC; CDR3: CATTGTFQTYEQYF; D: NA; J: TRBJ2-7; size: NA; V: TRBV6-1
DNA: TGCGCCAGCAGCTTGACTGTCGGGGAGCTGTTTTTT; CDR3: CASSLTVGELFF; D: NA; J: TRBJ2-2; size: NA; V: TRBV5-1
DNA: TGTGCCAGCAGGGGACAGGGCCATCAGCCCCAGCATTTT; CDR3: CASRGQGHQPQHF; D: TRBD1; J: TRBJ1-5; size: few; V: TRBV6-1
DNA: TGTGCCAGCAGTGATTCGGGGACTTCTAACTATGGCTACACCTTC; CDR3: CASSDSGTSNYGYTF; D: NA; J: TRBJ1-2; size: few; V: TRBV25-1
DNA: TGCGCCAGCAGCTTCCCACAGGGGAGGCAAGAGACCCAGTACTTC; CDR3: CASSFPQGRQETQYF; D: NA; J: TRBJ2-5; size: NA; V: TRBV5-1
DNA: TGCAGCGTGGGGGGAGTAGGTGCTAACTATGGCTACACCTTC; CDR3: CSVGGVGANYGYTF; D: NA; J: TRBJ1-2; size: once; V: TRBV29-1
DNA: TGCAGTGGCACCTTACTAGATACGCAGTATTTT; CDR3: CSGTLLDTQYF; D: NA; J: TRBJ2-3; size: NA; V: TRBV20-1
DNA: TGTGCCAGCAGCGCTCCCCTCGACAGGGTGGGTTACACCATATATTTT; CDR3: CASSAPLDRVGYTIYF; D: TRBD1; J: TRBJ1-3; size: NA; V: TRBV5-6
DNA: TGCGCCAGCAGCTGGGACAGGGTTTCATTCTCCTACAATGAGCAGTTCTTC; CDR3: CASSWDRVSFSYNEQFF; D: TRBD1; J: TRBJ2-1; size: once; V: TRBV5-1
DNA: TGCAGTGCCCGACCCCGAGGGGAAGCTTTCTTT; CDR3: CSARPRGEAFF; D: NA; J: TRBJ1-1; size: NA; V: TRBV20-1